Sequencing of this TCR beta chain was carried out in a study of a mutant IDH1 vaccine in newly diagnosed glioma. The protocol was immunoSEQ multiplex PCR, while the TCRdb copy is restricted to in-frame clones and leaves out a portion. Found here are tens of thousands of clones, roughly 90% of them singletons; the top ten hold roughly 20%. The table lists this clone with a few counts. As yet, its antigen is unknown. Time point noted: week 5, during vaccination. Vaccine doses each comprised 300 ug of mutant IDH1 20-mer peptide, with topical imiquimod. With 5 bases clipped from V and 4 bases from J, the junction kept 2 bases outside the gene matches. Germline CDR1 reads GTSNPN; CDR2 reads SVGIG (reference sequence). CDR3 length: 12 amino acids.

The sequence derives from a man between 18 and 35 years old with glioma. The gene calls are TRBV30 and TRBJ1-1, with 9 bases aligning to TRBD1. Sequenced material: PBMCs, taken from a glioma patient whose treatment included an IDH1 peptide vaccine. The CDR3 bases are TGTGCCTGGGGGACAGGGAGCACTGAAGCTTTCTTT. Translation: CAWGTGSTEAFF.